Below, 9 T cell receptor beta chains from the same sample are listed, as sequenced in a study of beta chain features in type 1 diabetes. Study outcomes and limitations: Across all four CD4+ subsets, people with type 1 diabetes showed modestly shorter TCRB CDR3s.

Expressed TCRB transcripts were sequenced, since all the RNA that had been isolated was reverse transcribed. Profiling relied on immunoSEQ multiplex PCR, and the TCRdb table lists in-frame clones only, not all of them. The sample carries approximately 250,000 clones, about 24% recorded once. The antigens for these receptors are not known. The sequenced sample was naive CD4+ T cells from blood. These receptor sequences come from a woman in her twenties or thirties with type 1 diabetes.

The chain employs TRBV11-2 and TRBJ1-2; D not resolved. Germline V gene sequence: CDR1 SGHAT, CDR2 FQNNGV. The germline V and J ends were trimmed by 1 base and 4 bases, with 10 bases remaining between them. CDR3 size: 14 residues. For the CDR3, the DNA is TGTGCCAGCAGCTTAGTTGCCCGGGGCTATGGCTACACCTTC. This translates into CASSLVARGYGYTF.

The chain links TRBV28 to TRBJ2-7; TRBD2 agrees at 9 bases. CDR3 length equals 17 residues. V dropped 4 bases and J dropped 0; count of bases not matched to a gene: 10. Germline V gene sequence: CDR1 MDHEN, CDR2 SYDVKM. The CDR3 loop is CASSSDPGLASSYEQYF. As DNA, the CDR3 is TGTGCCAGCAGTTCGGACCCCGGACTAGCGAGCTCCTACGAGCAGTACTTC.

This clone was counted between two and nine times. The genes are TRBV29-1 and TRBJ1-1; 7 bases are shared with TRBD1. The CDR3 totals 14 residues. The trim removed 5 bases at V and 5 bases at J, leaving 11 bases unmatched. Germline CDR1 is SQVTM and CDR2 is ANQGSEA. The CDR3 loop is CSVTPTGRWTEAFF. CDR3 sequence (DNA): TGCAGCGTTACTCCGACAGGGCGGTGGACTGAAGCTTTCTTT.

V gene TRBV7-6 combines with J gene TRBJ2-1; a possible D gene is TRBD1 (5 bases). Germline V gene sequence: CDR1 SGHVS, CDR2 FNYEAQ. With 0 bases removed from V and 6 bases from J, the gap between germline ends came to 12 bases. CDR3 length: 15 amino acids. The CDR3 protein is CASSLAGHTINEQFF. DNA of the CDR3: TGTGCCAGCAGCTTAGCTGGACATACCATCAATGAGCAGTTCTTC. Looking up the rest from reference TRBV7-6 and TRBJ2-1 gives the full variable domain: GAGVSQSPRYKVTKRGQDVALRCDPISGHVSLYWYRQALGQGPEFLTYFNYEAQQDKSGLPNDRFSAERPEGSISTLTIQRTEQRDSAMYRCASSLAGHTINEQFFGPGTRLTVL.

The chain links TRBV4-1 to TRBJ1-2; TRBD1 matches at 7 bases. The length of the CDR3 is 15 residues. After removal of 2 bases from V and 4 bases from J, the junction contained 7 bases not matched to a gene. Germline CDR1 and CDR2: MGHRA and YSYEKL. Here the CDR3 DNA reads TGCGCCAGCAGCCAACCACAAGGGGGCTTCTATGGCTACACCTTC. Protein product: CASSQPQGGFYGYTF.

The rearrangement uses TRBV7-9 and TRBJ2-1, with 8 bases identical to TRBD2. The CDR3 length is 14 residues. Per the germline V gene, CDR1 is SEHNR and CDR2 is FQNEAQ (reference sequence). The junction had 9 bases not matched to a gene; V was cut back by 5 bases and J by 9 bases. The CDR3 loop reads CASSRGTRRVEQFF. In DNA, the CDR3 is TGTGCCAGCAGCCGTGGGACTAGGAGGGTTGAGCAGTTCTTC.

This clone has a handful of counts. CDR3 amino acids: CATSRDVQGLNEQFF. In DNA form, the CDR3 reads TGTGCCACCAGCAGAGATGTACAGGGTCTCAATGAGCAGTTCTTC. The chain recombines TRBV15 with TRBJ2-1; tentatively, D is TRBD1 (6 bases). Per the germline V gene, CDR1 is LNHNV and CDR2 is YYDKDF (reference sequence). This CDR3 has 15 amino acids. Trimming stripped 0 bases from V and 6 bases from J, with 12 bases between. The variable domain in full, completed from reference TRBV15 and TRBJ2-1, reads DAMVIQNPRYQVTQFGKPVTLSCSQTLNHNVMYWYQQKSSQAPKLLFHYYDKDFNNEADTPDNFQSRRPNTSFCFLDIRSPGLGDTAMYLCATSRDVQGLNEQFFGPGTRLTVL.

This chain uses TRBV29-1 with TRBJ2-7; perhaps TRBD2 as D (6 bases). Germline CDR1 is SQVTM and CDR2 is ANQGSEA. The CDR3 extends over 14 amino acids. V was trimmed by 4 bases and J by 0 bases, leaving 13 bases between them. In DNA form, the CDR3 reads TGCAGCGTTGTGGGGACTTCACCCTCCTACGAGCAGTACTTC. Translation gives CSVVGTSPSYEQYF.

This clone was seen a few times. The CDR3 protein is CASSLQGGPEAFF. The CDR3 bases are TGTGCCAGCAGTCTACAGGGCGGGCCTGAAGCTTTCTTT. V usage is TRBV6-6 and J usage is TRBJ1-1; TRBD1 is a possible D gene (6 bases). Germline values: CDR1 MNHNY, CDR2 SVGAGI (reference sequence). Trimming took off 5 bases at V and 6 bases at J, with 13 bases between the two ends. There are 13 residues in the CDR3.